A selection of T cell receptor beta chains follows, all from one sample in a study of cytomegalovirus exposure and HLA in healthy donors. Profiling relied on immunoSEQ multiplex PCR, and the TCRdb table lists in-frame clones only, not all of them. Among some 120,000 clones listed, roughly 80% were seen once. Material: PBMCs. The receptors stem from a woman aged 35 to 49 in good health and CMV-seropositive. Each CDR3 is given with its conserved first and last residue. A D gene is named only where the DNA matches it firmly. Expanded clones are given a class, and other clones once, few, many or no size at all.

TRBD1	NA	TRBV11-2	TRBJ2-7	CASSMDRVLNEQYF	TGTGCCAGCAGCATGGACAGGGTCCTGAATGAGCAGTACTTC
TRBD2	once	TRBV12-5	TRBJ2-7	CASGLVLGTSGWEQYF	TGTGCTAGTGGTTTGGTACTAGGGACTAGCGGATGGGAGCAGTACTTC
TRBD2	NA	TRBV6-5	TRBJ2-3	CASNKLAGGSDTQYF	TGTGCCAGCAACAAACTAGCGGGAGGTTCAGATACGCAGTATTTT
NA	NA	TRBV7-9	TRBJ2-7	CASSLTHQISEQYF	TGTGCCAGCAGCTTAACCCACCAGATAAGCGAGCAGTACTTC
TRBD2	NA	TRBV14	TRBJ2-1	CASSNTANGLAGGNEQFF	TGTGCCAGCAGCAACACAGCGAACGGACTAGCGGGAGGTAATGAGCAGTTCTTC
NA	NA	TRBV10-1	TRBJ2-2	CASGRPEGELFF	TGCGCCAGCGGAAGACCGGAGGGGGAGCTGTTTTTT
TRBD2	NA	TRBV7-9	TRBJ2-3	CASSLGTSQGDTQYF	TGTGCCAGCAGCTTAGGGACTAGCCAGGGAGATACGCAGTATTTT
TRBD1	NA	TRBV18	TRBJ1-1	CASPGRTGTPNTEAFF	TGTGCCAGCCCAGGCCGGACAGGGACCCCGAACACTGAAGCTTTCTTT
NA	NA	TRBV14	TRBJ1-1	CASSQDQARTTPEAFF	TGTGCCAGCAGCCAAGATCAGGCCAGAACAACACCTGAAGCTTTCTTT
TRBD1	NA	TRBV25-1	TRBJ2-1	CASSEGTGGYEQFF	TGTGCCAGCAGTGAAGGAACAGGGGGCTATGAGCAGTTCTTC
NA	NA	TRBV5-1	TRBJ2-2	CASRVSGSTGELFF	TGCGCCAGCAGGGTCTCCGGGTCGACCGGGGAGCTGTTTTTT
NA	NA	TRBV28	TRBJ1-5	CASTLGGDSNQPQHF	TGTGCCAGCACTCTAGGGGGGGATAGCAATCAGCCCCAGCATTTT
TRBD2	few	TRBV19	TRBJ2-3	CASSIGLAGDTQYF	TGTGCCAGTAGTATAGGCCTAGCGGGAGATACGCAGTATTTT
TRBD1	NA	TRBV19	TRBJ2-7	CASSMTGSVEQYF	TGTGCCAGTAGTATGACAGGGTCGGTTGAGCAGTACTTC
TRBD2	NA	TRBV4-1	TRBJ2-3	CASSSTSGPTSSTDTQYF	TGCGCCAGCAGCTCGACTAGCGGGCCGACCTCTAGCACAGATACGCAGTATTTT
TRBD2	NA	TRBV6-5	TRBJ2-1	CASSYWTSGGVGEQFF	TGTGCCAGCAGTTACTGGACTAGCGGAGGAGTCGGTGAGCAGTTCTTC
TRBD1	NA	TRBV4-3	TRBJ2-2	CASSRQGTGELFF	TGCGCCAGCAGCCGACAGGGGACCGGGGAGCTGTTTTTT
TRBD2	NA	TRBV28	TRBJ2-7	CASSFGSGRADYEQYF	TGTGCCAGCAGTTTTGGGAGCGGGAGGGCAGACTACGAGCAGTACTTC
NA	NA	TRBV4-3	TRBJ1-2	CASSHQGTYGYTF	TGCGCCAGCAGCCACCAGGGTACCTATGGCTACACCTTC
TRBD1	NA	TRBV11-2	TRBJ1-2	CASSLGQGPSYGYTF	TGTGCCAGCAGCCTAGGACAGGGGCCTAGCTATGGCTACACCTTC
NA	NA	TRBV7-9	TRBJ1-5	CASSLAGDQPQHF	TGTGCCAGCAGCTTAGCGGGAGATCAGCCCCAGCATTTT
TRBD2	NA	TRBV2	TRBJ2-3	CASRSSPAGITDTQYF	TGTGCCAGCAGATCCTCGCCAGCGGGGATCACAGATACGCAGTATTTT